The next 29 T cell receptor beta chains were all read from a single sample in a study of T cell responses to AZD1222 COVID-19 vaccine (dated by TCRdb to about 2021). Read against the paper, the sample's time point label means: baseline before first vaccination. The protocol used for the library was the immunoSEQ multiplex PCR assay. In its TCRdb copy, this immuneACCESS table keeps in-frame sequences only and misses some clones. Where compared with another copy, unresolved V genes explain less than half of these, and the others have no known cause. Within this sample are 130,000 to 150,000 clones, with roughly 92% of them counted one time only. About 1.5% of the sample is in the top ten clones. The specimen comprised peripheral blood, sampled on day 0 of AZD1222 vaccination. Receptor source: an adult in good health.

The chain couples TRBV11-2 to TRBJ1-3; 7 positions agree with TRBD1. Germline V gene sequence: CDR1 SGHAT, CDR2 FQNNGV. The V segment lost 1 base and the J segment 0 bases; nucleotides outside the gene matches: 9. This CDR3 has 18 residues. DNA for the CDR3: TGTGCCAGCAGCTTAGGAAAGGGAGGGGGCGTCTCTGGAAACACCATATATTTT. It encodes CASSLGKGGGVSGNTIYF.

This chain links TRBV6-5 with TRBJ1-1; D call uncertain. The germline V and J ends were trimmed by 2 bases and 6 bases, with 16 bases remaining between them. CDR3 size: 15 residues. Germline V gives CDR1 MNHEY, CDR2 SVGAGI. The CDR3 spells CASSYGRLRRAEAFF. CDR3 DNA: TGTGCCAGCAGTTACGGTCGGTTAAGAAGAGCTGAAGCTTTCTTT.

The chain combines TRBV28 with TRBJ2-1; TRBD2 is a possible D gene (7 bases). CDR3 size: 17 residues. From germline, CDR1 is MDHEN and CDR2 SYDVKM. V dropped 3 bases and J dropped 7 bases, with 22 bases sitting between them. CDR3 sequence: CASSFGWGRERKNEQFF. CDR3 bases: TGTGCCAGCAGTTTCGGGTGGGGGCGGGAGAGGAAGAATGAGCAGTTCTTC.

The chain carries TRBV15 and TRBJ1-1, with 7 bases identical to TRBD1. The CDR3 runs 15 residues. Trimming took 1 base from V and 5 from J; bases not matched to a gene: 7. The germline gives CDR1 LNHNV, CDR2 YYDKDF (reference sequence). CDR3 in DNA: TGTGCCACCAGCAGAGCGAGGACAGGCCAGACTGAAGCTTTCTTT. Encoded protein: CATSRARTGQTEAFF. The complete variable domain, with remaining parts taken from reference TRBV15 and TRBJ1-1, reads DAMVIQNPRYQVTQFGKPVTLSCSQTLNHNVMYWYQQKSSQAPKLLFHYYDKDFNNEADTPDNFQSRRPNTSFCFLDIRSPGLGDTAMYLCATSRARTGQTEAFFGQGTRLTVV.

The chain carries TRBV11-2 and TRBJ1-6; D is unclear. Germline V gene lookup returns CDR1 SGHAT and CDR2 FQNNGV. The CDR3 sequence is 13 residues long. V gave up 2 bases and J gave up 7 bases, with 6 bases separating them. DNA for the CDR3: TGTGCCAGCAGCTTACAGAGGAATTCACCCCTCCACTTT. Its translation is CASSLQRNSPLHF.

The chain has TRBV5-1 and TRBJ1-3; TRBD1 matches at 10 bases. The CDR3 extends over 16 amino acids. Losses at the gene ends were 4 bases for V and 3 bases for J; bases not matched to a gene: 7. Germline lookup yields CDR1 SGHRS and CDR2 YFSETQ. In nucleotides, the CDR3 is TGCGCCAGCAGCACAGGGACAGGGGATGATGGAAACACCATATATTTT. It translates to CASSTGTGDDGNTIYF.

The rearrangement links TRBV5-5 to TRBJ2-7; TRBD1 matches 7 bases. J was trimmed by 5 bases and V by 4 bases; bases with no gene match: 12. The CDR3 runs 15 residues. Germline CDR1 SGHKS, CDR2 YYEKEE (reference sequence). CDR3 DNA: TGTGCCAGCAGCGCAGACAGGGTCATAAGAGACGAGCAGTACTTC. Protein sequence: CASSADRVIRDEQYF.

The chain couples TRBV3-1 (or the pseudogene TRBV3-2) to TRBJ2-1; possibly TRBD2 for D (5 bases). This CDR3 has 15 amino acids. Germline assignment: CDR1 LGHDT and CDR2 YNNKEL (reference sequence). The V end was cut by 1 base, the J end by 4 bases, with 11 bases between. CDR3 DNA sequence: TGTGCCAGCAGCCAAGCGGGAAGTGGGTACAATGAGCAGTTCTTC. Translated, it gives CASSQAGSGYNEQFF.

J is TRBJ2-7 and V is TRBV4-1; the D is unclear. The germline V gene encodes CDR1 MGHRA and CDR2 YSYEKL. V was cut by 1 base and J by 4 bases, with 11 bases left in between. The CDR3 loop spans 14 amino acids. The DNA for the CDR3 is TGCGCCAGCAGCCAAGGGCCGGGTGGATACGAGCAGTACTTC. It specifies CASSQGPGGYEQYF.

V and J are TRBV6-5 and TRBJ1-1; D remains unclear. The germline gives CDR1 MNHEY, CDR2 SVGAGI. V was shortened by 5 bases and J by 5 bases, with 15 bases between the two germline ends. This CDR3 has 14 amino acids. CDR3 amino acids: CASSRLKVGTEAFF. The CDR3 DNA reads TGTGCCAGCAGTCGACTCAAAGTGGGGACTGAAGCTTTCTTT.

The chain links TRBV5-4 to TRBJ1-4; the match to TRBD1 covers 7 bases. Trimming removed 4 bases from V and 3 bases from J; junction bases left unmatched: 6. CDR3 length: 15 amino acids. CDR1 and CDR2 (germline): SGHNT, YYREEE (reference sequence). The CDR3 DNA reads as TGTGCCAGCAGCCGCGAAGGGGGCCCTAATGAAAAACTGTTTTTT. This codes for CASSREGGPNEKLFF.

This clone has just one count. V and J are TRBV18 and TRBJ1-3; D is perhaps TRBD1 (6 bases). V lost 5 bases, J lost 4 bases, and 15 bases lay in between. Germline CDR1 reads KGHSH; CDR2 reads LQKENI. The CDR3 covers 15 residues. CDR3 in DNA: TGTGCCAGCTCAAGCACAGGGAGAAGAGGAAACACCATATATTTT. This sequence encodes CASSSTGRRGNTIYF. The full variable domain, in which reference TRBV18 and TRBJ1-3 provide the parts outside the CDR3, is NAGVMQNPRHLVRRRGQEARLRCSPMKGHSHVYWYRQLPEEGLKFMVYLQKENIIDESGMPKERFSAEFPKEGPSILRIQQVVRGDSAAYFCASSSTGRRGNTIYFGEGSWLTVV.

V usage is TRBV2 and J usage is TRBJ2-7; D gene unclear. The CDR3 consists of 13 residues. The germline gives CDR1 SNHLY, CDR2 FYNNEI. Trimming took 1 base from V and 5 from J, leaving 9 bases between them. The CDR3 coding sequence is TGTGCCAGCAGTGAAGTTAGGGCCCACGAGCAGTACTTC. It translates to CASSEVRAHEQYF.

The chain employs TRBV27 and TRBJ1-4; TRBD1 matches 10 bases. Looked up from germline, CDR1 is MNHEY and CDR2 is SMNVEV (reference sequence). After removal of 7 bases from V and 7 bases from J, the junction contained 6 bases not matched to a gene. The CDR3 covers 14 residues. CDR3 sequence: CASTTTGGGEKLFF. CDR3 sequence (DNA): TGTGCCAGCACTACGACAGGGGGCGGTGAAAAACTGTTTTTT.

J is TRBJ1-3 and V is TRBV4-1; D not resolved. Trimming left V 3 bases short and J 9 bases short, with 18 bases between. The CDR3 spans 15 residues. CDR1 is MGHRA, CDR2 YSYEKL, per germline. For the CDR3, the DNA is TGCGCCAGCAGCCAGCCGGCGTCCGGCCTGACCACCATATATTTT. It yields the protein CASSQPASGLTTIYF.

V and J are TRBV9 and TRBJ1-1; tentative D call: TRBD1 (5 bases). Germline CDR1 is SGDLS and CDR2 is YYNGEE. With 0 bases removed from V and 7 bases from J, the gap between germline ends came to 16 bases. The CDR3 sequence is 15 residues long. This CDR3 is CASSVVPSWGNEAFF. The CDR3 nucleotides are TGTGCCAGCAGCGTAGTTCCGTCCTGGGGGAATGAAGCTTTCTTT.

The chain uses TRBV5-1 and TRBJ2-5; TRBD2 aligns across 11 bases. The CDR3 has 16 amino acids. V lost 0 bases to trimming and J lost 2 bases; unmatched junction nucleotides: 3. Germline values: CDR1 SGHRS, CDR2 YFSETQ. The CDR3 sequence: CASSLGLAGGQETQYF. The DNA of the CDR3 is TGCGCCAGCAGCTTGGGGCTAGCGGGAGGACAAGAGACCCAGTACTTC.

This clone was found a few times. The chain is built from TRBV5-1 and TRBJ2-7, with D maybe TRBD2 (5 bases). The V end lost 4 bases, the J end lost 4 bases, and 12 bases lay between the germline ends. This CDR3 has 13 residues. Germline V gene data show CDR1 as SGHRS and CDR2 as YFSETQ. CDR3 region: CASSRKDLYEQYF. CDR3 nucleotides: TGCGCCAGCAGCCGAAAGGACTTGTACGAGCAGTACTTC.

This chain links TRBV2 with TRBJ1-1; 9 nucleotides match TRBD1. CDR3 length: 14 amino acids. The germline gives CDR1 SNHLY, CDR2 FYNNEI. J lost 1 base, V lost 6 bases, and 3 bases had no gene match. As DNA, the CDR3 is TGTGCCAGCAGCCTACAGGGGGCGAACACTGAAGCTTTCTTT. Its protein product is CASSLQGANTEAFF. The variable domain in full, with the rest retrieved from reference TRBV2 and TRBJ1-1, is EPEVTQTPSHQVTQMGQEVILRCVPISNHLYFYWYRQILGQKVEFLVSFYNNEISEKSEIFDDQFSVERPDGSNFTLKIRSTKLEDSAMYFCASSLQGANTEAFFGQGTRLTVV.

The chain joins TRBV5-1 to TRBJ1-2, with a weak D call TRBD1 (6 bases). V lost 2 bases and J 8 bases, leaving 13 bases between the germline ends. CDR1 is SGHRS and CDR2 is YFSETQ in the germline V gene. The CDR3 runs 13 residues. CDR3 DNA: TGCGCCAGCAGCTTAGGGCAGGGGCCAGGCTACACCTTC. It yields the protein CASSLGQGPGYTF.

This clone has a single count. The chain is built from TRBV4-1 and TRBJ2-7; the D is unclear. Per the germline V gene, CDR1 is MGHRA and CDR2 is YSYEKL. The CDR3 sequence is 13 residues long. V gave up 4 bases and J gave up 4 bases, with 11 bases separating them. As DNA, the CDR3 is TGCGCCAGCAGCCCCCGAGCGAGTTACGAGCAGTACTTC. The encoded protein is CASSPRASYEQYF.

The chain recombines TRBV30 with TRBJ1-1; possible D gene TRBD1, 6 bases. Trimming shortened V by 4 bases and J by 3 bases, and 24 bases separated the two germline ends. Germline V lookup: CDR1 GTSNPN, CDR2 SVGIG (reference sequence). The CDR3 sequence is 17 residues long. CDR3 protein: CAWIPRGTTPRDTEAFF. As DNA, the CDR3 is TGTGCCTGGATCCCAAGGGGGACAACGCCTAGGGACACTGAAGCTTTCTTT.

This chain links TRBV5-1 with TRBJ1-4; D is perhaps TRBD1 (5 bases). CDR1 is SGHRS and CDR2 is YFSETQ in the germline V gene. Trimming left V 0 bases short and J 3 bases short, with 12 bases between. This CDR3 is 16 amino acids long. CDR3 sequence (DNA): TGCGCCAGCAGCTTGGGAGGGCCGGGGGCTAATGAAAAACTGTTTTTT. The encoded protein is CASSLGGPGANEKLFF.

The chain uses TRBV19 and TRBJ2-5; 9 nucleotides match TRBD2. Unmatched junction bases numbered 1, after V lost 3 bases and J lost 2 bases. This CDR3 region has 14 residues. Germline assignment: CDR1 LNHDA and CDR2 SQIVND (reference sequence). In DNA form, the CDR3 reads TGTGCCAGTAGTATCCTAGCGGGACAAGAGACCCAGTACTTC. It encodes CASSILAGQETQYF.

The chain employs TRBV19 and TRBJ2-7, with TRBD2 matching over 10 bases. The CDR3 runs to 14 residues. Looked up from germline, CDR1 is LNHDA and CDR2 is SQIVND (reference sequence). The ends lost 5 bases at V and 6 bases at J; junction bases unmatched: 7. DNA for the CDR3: TGTGCCAGTAGTTTATCAGCGGGAGGGCTCGAGCAGTACTTC. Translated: CASSLSAGGLEQYF.

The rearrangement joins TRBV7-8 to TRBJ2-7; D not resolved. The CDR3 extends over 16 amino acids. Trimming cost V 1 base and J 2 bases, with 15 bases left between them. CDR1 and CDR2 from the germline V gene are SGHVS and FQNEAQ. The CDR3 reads CASSLVDGPFAYEQYF. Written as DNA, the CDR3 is TGTGCCAGCAGCTTAGTTGACGGGCCATTTGCCTACGAGCAGTACTTC.

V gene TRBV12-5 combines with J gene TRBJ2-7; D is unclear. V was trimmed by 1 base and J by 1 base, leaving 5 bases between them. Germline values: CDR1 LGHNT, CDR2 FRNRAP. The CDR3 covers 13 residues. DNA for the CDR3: TGTGCTAGTGGTTTGGGGATATCCTACGAGCAGTACTTC. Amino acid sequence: CASGLGISYEQYF.

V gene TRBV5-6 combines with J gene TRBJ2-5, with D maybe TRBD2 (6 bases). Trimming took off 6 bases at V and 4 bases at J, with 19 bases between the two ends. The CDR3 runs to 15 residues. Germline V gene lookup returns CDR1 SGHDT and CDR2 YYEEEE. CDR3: CASTPGDGLVETQYF. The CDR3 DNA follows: TGTGCCAGCACCCCGGGGGATGGTCTTGTAGAGACCCAGTACTTC. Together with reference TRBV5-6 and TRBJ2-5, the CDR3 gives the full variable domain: DAGVTQSPTHLIKTRGQQVTLRCSPKSGHDTVSWYQQALGQGPQFIFQYYEEEERQRGNFPDRFSGHQFPNYSSELNVNALLLGDSALYLCASTPGDGLVETQYFGPGTRLLVL.

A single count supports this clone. This chain's CDR3 is CASSFNRDSYEQYF. The CDR3 DNA reads TGTGCCAGCAGTTTCAATCGGGATTCCTACGAGCAGTACTTC. This chain links TRBV27 with TRBJ2-7; D is perhaps TRBD2 (5 bases). CDR3 length: 14 residues. Per the germline V gene, CDR1 is MNHEY and CDR2 is SMNVEV (reference sequence). V dropped 3 bases and J dropped 1 base, with 10 bases sitting between them.